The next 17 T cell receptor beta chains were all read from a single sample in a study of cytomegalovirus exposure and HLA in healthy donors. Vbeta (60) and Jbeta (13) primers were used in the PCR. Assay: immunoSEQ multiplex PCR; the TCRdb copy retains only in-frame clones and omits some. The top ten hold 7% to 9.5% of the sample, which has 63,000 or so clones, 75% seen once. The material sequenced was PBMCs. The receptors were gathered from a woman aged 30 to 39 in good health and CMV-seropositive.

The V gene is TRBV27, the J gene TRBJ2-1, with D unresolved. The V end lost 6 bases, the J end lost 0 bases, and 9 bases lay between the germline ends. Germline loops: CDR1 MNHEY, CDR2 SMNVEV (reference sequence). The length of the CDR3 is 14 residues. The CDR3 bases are TGTGCCAGCAGCACGGTCGGCTCCTACAATGAGCAGTTCTTC. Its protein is CASSTVGSYNEQFF.

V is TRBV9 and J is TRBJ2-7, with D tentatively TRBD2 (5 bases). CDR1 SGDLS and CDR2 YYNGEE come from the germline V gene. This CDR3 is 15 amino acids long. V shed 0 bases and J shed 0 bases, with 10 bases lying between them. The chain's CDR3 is CASSVGGSPSYEQYF. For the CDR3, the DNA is TGTGCCAGCAGCGTAGGAGGGAGCCCCTCCTACGAGCAGTACTTC. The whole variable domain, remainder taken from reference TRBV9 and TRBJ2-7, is DSGVTQTPKHLITATGQRVTLRCSPRSGDLSVYWYQQSLDQGLQFLIQYYNGEERAKGNILERFSAQQFPDLHSELNLSSLELGDSALYFCASSVGGSPSYEQYFGPGTRLTVT.

CDR3: CASSANRADPRSSYNSPLHF. The CDR3 coding sequence is TGTGCCAGCAGCGCTAACAGGGCGGATCCCCGTAGCTCCTATAATTCACCCCTCCACTTT. The gene calls are TRBV5-8 and TRBJ1-6; TRBD1 might be the D (6 bases). The germline V gene has CDR1 SGHTS and CDR2 YDEGEE. CDR3 length: 20 amino acids. Trimming pared 4 bases from V and 0 bases from J, leaving 23 bases between.

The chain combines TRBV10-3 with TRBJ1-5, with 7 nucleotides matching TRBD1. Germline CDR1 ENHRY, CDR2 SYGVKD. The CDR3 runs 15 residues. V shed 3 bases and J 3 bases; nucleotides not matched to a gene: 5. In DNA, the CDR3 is TGTGCCATCAGTGAAGGGGGCGGGCTCAATCAGCCCCAGCATTTT. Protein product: CAISEGGGLNQPQHF.

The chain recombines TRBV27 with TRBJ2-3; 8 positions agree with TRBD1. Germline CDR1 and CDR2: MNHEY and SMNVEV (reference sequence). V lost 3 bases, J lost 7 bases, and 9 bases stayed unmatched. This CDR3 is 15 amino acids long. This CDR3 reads CASSFRQGAGNTQYF. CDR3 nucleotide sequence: TGTGCCAGCAGTTTCAGGCAGGGGGCTGGGAATACGCAGTATTTT.

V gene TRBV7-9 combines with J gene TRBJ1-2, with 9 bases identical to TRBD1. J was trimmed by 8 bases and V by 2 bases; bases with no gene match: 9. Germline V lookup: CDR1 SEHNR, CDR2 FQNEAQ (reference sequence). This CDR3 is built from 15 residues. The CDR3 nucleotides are TGTGCCAGCAGCTTACGGGGACAGGGACTTTACGGCTACACCTTC. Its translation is CASSLRGQGLYGYTF. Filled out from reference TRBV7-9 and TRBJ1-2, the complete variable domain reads DTGVSQNPRHKITKRGQNVTFRCDPISEHNRLYWYRQTLGQGPEFLTYFQNEAQLEKSRLLSDRFSAERPKGSFSTLEIQRTEQGDSAMYLCASSLRGQGLYGYTFGSGTRLTVV.

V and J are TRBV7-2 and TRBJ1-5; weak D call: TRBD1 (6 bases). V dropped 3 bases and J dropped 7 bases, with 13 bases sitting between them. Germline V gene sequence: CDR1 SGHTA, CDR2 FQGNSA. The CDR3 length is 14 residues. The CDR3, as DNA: TGTGCCAGCAGCTTTACAGGGAAAGGCCAGCCCCAGCATTTT. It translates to CASSFTGKGQPQHF.

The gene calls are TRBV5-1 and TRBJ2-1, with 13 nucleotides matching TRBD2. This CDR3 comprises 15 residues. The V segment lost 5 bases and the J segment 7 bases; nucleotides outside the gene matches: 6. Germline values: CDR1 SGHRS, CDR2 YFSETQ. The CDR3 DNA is TGCGCCAGCAGTTCTAGACTAGCGGGAGGTAATGAGCAGTTCTTC. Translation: CASSSRLAGGNEQFF.

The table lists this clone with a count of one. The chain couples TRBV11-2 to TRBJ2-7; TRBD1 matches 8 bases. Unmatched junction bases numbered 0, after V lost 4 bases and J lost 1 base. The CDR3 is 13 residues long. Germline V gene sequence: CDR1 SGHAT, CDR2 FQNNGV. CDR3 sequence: CASSWTGSYEQYF. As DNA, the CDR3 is TGTGCCAGCAGCTGGACAGGGTCCTACGAGCAGTACTTC.

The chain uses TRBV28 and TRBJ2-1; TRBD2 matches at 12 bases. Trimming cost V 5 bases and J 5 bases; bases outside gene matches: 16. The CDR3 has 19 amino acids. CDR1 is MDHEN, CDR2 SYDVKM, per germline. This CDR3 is CASSLPVTSGSIGNNEQFF. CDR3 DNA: TGTGCCAGCAGTCTCCCGGTGACTAGCGGGAGTATCGGTAACAATGAGCAGTTCTTC.

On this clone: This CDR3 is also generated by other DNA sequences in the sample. In DNA form, the CDR3 reads TGCAGCGTTGGAAGACAGATGAACACTGAAGCTTTCTTT. As protein: CSVGRQMNTEAFF. This chain connects TRBV29-1 to TRBJ1-1; TRBD1 is a possible D gene (5 bases). This CDR3 comprises 13 residues. Germline V CDR1 and CDR2: SQVTM, ANQGSEA. Trimming left V 4 bases short and J 0 bases short, with 9 bases between.

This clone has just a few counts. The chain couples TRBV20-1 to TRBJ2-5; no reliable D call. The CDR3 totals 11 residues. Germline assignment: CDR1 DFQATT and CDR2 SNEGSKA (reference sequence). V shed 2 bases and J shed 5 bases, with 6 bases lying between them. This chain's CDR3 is CSARYVETQYF. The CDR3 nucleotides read TGCAGTGCTAGATATGTGGAGACCCAGTACTTC.

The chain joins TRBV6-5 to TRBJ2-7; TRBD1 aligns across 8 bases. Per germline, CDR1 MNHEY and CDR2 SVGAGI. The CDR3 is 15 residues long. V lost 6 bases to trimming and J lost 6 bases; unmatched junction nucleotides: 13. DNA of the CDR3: TGTGCCAGCAGGCGGTGGGGACAGGACCCAGGCGAGCAGTACTTC. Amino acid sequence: CASRRWGQDPGEQYF.

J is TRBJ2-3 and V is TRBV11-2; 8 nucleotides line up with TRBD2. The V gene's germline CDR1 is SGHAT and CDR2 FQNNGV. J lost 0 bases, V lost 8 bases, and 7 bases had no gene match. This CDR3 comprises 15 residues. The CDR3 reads CASRRGGTSTDTQYF. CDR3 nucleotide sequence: TGTGCCAGCCGCCGGGGGGGGACTAGCACAGATACGCAGTATTTT.

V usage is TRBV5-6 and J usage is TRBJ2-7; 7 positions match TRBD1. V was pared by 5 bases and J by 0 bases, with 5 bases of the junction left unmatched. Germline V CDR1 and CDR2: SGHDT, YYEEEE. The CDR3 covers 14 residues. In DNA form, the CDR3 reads TGTGCCAGCAGTCCCGGGACAGCCTCCTACGAGCAGTACTTC. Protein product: CASSPGTASYEQYF.

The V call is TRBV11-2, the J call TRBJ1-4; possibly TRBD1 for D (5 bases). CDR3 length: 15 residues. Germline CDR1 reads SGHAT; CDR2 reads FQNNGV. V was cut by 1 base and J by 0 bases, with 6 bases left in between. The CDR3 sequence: CASSLGTTTNEKLFF. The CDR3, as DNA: TGTGCCAGCAGCTTAGGGACAACAACTAATGAAAAACTGTTTTTT.

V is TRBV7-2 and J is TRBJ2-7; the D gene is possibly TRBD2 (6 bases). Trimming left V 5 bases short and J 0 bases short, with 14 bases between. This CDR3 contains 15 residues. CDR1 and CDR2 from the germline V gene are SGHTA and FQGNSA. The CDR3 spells CASSVQAGTSYEQYF. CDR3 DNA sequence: TGTGCCAGCAGCGTCCAGGCGGGAACCTCCTACGAGCAGTACTTC.